This entry lists 20 T cell receptor beta chains sequenced from one sample in a study of blood T cell repertoires in COVID-19. Repertoires were generated with immunoSEQ multiplex PCR, while TCRdb's copy carries only in-frame clones and drops some. The table has 250,000 to 300,000 clones, about 89% seen once. Sequenced material: peripheral blood. The receptors stem from a woman aged 40 to 50 who had recovered from COVID-19.

This rearrangement joins TRBV5-4 to TRBJ2-5; 9 bases are a match to TRBD2. The CDR3 extends over 16 amino acids. V dropped 5 bases and J dropped 3; count of bases not matched to a gene: 11. Germline V gene data show CDR1 as SGHNT and CDR2 as YYREEE (reference sequence). DNA for the CDR3: TGTGCCAGCAGTGGAGCGGCGGGGGGGCGAAAAGAGACCCAGTACTTC. Amino acid sequence: CASSGAAGGRKETQYF.

The J gene is TRBJ1-6, the V gene TRBV12-3 or TRBV12-4; weak D call: TRBD1 (6 bases). The length of the CDR3 is 13 residues. The ends were cut back, 6 bases at V and 7 bases at J, with 10 bases in the middle. The CDR3 loop is CASRWTANSPLHF. In DNA form, the CDR3 reads TGTGCCAGCAGATGGACAGCAAATTCACCCCTCCACTTT.

The chain employs TRBV19 and TRBJ1-5; 7 bases are shared with TRBD1. With 4 bases clipped from V and 6 bases from J, the junction kept 18 bases outside the gene matches. Germline V gives CDR1 LNHDA, CDR2 SQIVND (reference sequence). The CDR3 is 18 residues long. The CDR3 DNA sequence: TGTGCCAGTAGTAATCCTGCAGGGGGATACCACTGGGGTCAGCCCCAGCATTTT. Translated, it gives CASSNPAGGYHWGQPQHF.

There are a few counts of this clone. The chain has TRBV6-2 or TRBV6-3 and TRBJ1-1; D not certain. V lost 3 bases and J 8 bases, leaving 10 bases between the germline ends. Germline loops: CDR1 MNHEY, CDR2 SVGEGT. The CDR3 covers 12 residues. This CDR3 reads CASSYPQIEAFF. The CDR3 DNA is TGTGCCAGCAGTTATCCCCAGATAGAAGCTTTCTTT.

The rearrangement links TRBV11-2 to TRBJ2-5; perhaps TRBD1 as D (6 bases). V was pared by 1 base and J by 5 bases, with 20 bases between. The CDR3 is made up of 17 amino acids. Germline lookup yields CDR1 SGHAT and CDR2 FQNNGV. The CDR3 sequence is CASSLVGQGRPGETQYF. The CDR3, as DNA: TGTGCCAGCAGCTTAGTGGGGCAGGGGCGCCCCGGTGAGACCCAGTACTTC.

The chain uses TRBV3-1 (or the pseudogene TRBV3-2) and TRBJ1-2, with D possibly being TRBD1 (6 bases). V lost 4 bases and J 6 bases, leaving 18 bases between the germline ends. The CDR3 spans 15 residues. Germline V CDR1 and CDR2: LGHDT, YNNKEL (reference sequence). CDR3 sequence: CASSPLGGGVHGYTF. The CDR3 DNA sequence: TGTGCCAGCAGCCCCCTTGGGGGGGGCGTGCATGGCTACACCTTC.

The chain links TRBV11-2 to TRBJ2-7, with 9 bases lining up with TRBD1. There are 15 residues in the CDR3. Trimming took 4 bases from V and 3 from J; bases not matched to a gene: 7. CDR1 SGHAT and CDR2 FQNNGV come from the germline V gene. The CDR3 protein is CASSSNRGQGYEQYF. CDR3 nucleotides: TGTGCCAGCAGCTCCAACCGGGGACAGGGCTACGAGCAGTACTTC.

J is TRBJ1-2 and V is TRBV19, with a possible D match to TRBD1 (6 bases). Germline loops: CDR1 LNHDA, CDR2 SQIVND (reference sequence). The CDR3 length is 15 residues. Trimming shortened V by 3 bases and J by 4 bases, and 15 bases separated the two germline ends. Here the CDR3 DNA reads TGTGCCAGTAGTATCGGGGCAGGGGCCTCCTATGGCTACACCTTC. Translating it yields CASSIGAGASYGYTF.

This clone showed up just a few times. A read error may produce the germline difference seen at one junction end. The chain links TRBV6-5 to TRBJ1-2, with 7 nucleotides matching TRBD1. Germline-derived CDR1 and CDR2 are MNHEY and SVGAGI. The CDR3 is 13 amino acids. The CDR3 sequence is CASSLPGQTTESF. The CDR3 DNA follows: TGTGCCAGCAGTTTACCGGGACAGACAACGGAATCGTTC.

The CDR3 spells CASSAGATGANVLTF. The CDR3 DNA sequence: TGTGCCAGTAGCGCAGGCGCTACTGGGGCCAACGTCCTGACTTTC. The chain links TRBV19 to TRBJ2-6; D unresolved. CDR1 and CDR2 from the germline V gene are LNHDA and SQIVND (reference sequence). Trimming removed 6 bases at V and 2 bases at J, with 11 bases between. CDR3 size: 15 residues.

This clone was seen a single time. This chain links TRBV6-5 with TRBJ1-2; the D gene is possibly TRBD1 (6 bases). Trimming took off 7 bases at V and 4 bases at J, with 13 bases between the two ends. Germline assignment: CDR1 MNHEY and CDR2 SVGAGI. This CDR3 has 13 amino acids. The CDR3: CASTPGGAYGYTF. The CDR3, as DNA: TGTGCCAGCACCCCCGGGGGGGCCTATGGCTACACCTTC.

The rearrangement links TRBV4-1 to TRBJ1-2; D is undetermined. Germline lookup yields CDR1 MGHRA and CDR2 YSYEKL. Trimming removed 3 bases at V and 5 bases at J, with 16 bases between. The CDR3 is 15 residues long. CDR3 sequence (DNA): TGCGCCAGCAGCCAGAGCGGTGGCATAGGGTATGGCTACACCTTC. This sequence encodes CASSQSGGIGYGYTF.

The chain carries TRBV3-1 (or the pseudogene TRBV3-2) and TRBJ1-1; D is unresolved. The CDR3 spans 11 residues. Germline V CDR1 and CDR2: LGHDT, YNNKEL (reference sequence). Trimming cost V 3 bases and J 12 bases, with 11 bases left between them. CDR3 loop: CASSQREKPFF. The CDR3 DNA follows: TGTGCCAGCAGCCAGCGAGAGAAACCTTTCTTT.

The rearrangement uses TRBV25-1 and TRBJ1-6; 7 nucleotides agree with TRBD1. The CDR3 loop spans 16 amino acids. J was trimmed by 6 bases and V by 5 bases; bases with no gene match: 10. From germline, CDR1 is MGHDK and CDR2 SYGVNS. CDR3 coding DNA: TGTGCCAGCAGTACCCGGACAGGATTCCTTAATTCACCCCTCCACTTT. Amino acid sequence: CASSTRTGFLNSPLHF.

The CDR3 bases are TGTGCCAGCTCACCACCGGGACAGGGGGGAAACACCATATATTTT. This gives the protein CASSPPGQGGNTIYF. This sequence joins TRBV18 and TRBJ1-3; 10 bases agree with TRBD1. Per germline, CDR1 KGHSH and CDR2 LQKENI. This CDR3 contains 15 residues. Trimming took 0 bases from V and 4 from J; bases not matched to a gene: 0.

The chain joins TRBV6-5 to TRBJ1-1, with D possibly TRBD1 on 5 matching bases. This CDR3 region has 16 residues. Germline CDR1 reads MNHEY; CDR2 reads SVGAGI. Between the trimmed V and J ends, which lost 0 bases and 4 bases, there was a span of 15 bases. The CDR3 coding sequence is TGTGCCAGCAGTTACTCTCCCCTCAGGGCAGGCACTGAAGCTTTCTTT. Translating it yields CASSYSPLRAGTEAFF.

This chain joins TRBV11-3 and TRBJ2-5; TRBD2 matches 8 bases. J lost 5 bases, V lost 5 bases, and 13 bases had no gene match. This CDR3 contains 16 residues. The germline gives CDR1 SGHNT, CDR2 YENEEA. This CDR3 is CASSRLSGGRGETQYF. CDR3 in DNA: TGTGCCAGCAGCCGTCTTTCGGGGGGGCGAGGGGAGACCCAGTACTTC.

V usage is TRBV4-3 and J usage is TRBJ1-1, with 10 bases identical to TRBD1. CDR3 length equals 13 residues. V trimming: 4 bases; J trimming: 4 bases; junction bases outside the gene matches: 0. Germline V lookup: CDR1 LGHNA, CDR2 YSLEER. This chain's CDR3 is CASSRTGGTEAFF. CDR3 in DNA: TGCGCCAGCAGCCGGACAGGGGGCACTGAAGCTTTCTTT.

The chain recombines TRBV19 with TRBJ2-7, with 7 bases fitting TRBD1. Germline V gene data show CDR1 as LNHDA and CDR2 as SQIVND (reference sequence). V was pared by 6 bases and J by 2 bases, with 7 bases of the junction left unmatched. The CDR3 length is 14 residues. In DNA form, the CDR3 reads TGTGCCAGTAGGGCAGAGGGACAGACCTACGAGCAGTACTTC. Encoded protein: CASRAEGQTYEQYF.

The rearrangement links TRBV3-1 (or the pseudogene TRBV3-2) to TRBJ1-2; D is unclear. Per the germline V gene, CDR1 is LGHDT and CDR2 is YNNKEL (reference sequence). The CDR3 consists of 15 residues. The V end was cut by 0 bases, the J end by 6 bases, with 14 bases between. DNA of the CDR3: TGTGCCAGCAGCCAAGAAATCGTATCCAGTCATGGCTACACCTTC. This codes for CASSQEIVSSHGYTF.